A single sample is the source of the 18 T cell receptor beta chains below, sequenced in a study of a mutant IDH1 vaccine in newly diagnosed glioma. Documented time point: baseline, week 1 (first vaccination visit). Treatment denoted: pre-vaccination baseline after standard-of-care therapy. Libraries were prepared by immunoSEQ multiplex PCR; TCRdb keeps only in-frame clonotypes and omits some of them. This table has approximately 54,000 clones, approximately 80% appearing once. Sequences were derived from PBMCs, sampled from a glioma patient treated with radiotherapy, temozolomide or both. These TCRs come from a man between 18 and 29 years old with glioma.

About this clone: A read error may account for a junction end that differs from germline. The chain is built from TRBV5-1 and TRBJ1-4; possibly TRBD1 for D (6 bases). The CDR3 spans 14 residues. Germline loops: CDR1 SGHRS, CDR2 YFSETQ. DNA of the CDR3: TGCGCAAGCAAGGGGGGGCCAACTAATGAAAAACTGTTTTTT. This sequence encodes CASKGGPTNEKLFF.

V usage is TRBV13 and J usage is TRBJ1-4; a weak D match, TRBD1 (5 bases). CDR3 length equals 15 residues. Germline V lookup: CDR1 PRHDT, CDR2 FYEKMQ (reference sequence). Trimming cost V 2 bases and J 8 bases, with 15 bases left between them. Written as DNA, the CDR3 is TGTGCCAGCAGCTTATCTAGCGGGACGTGGGAAAAACTGTTTTTT. It is translated as CASSLSSGTWEKLFF. The full variable domain, its missing parts supplied by reference TRBV13 and TRBJ1-4, is AAGVIQSPRHLIKEKRETATLKCYPIPRHDTVYWYQQGPGQDPQFLISFYEKMQSDKGSIPDRFSAQQFSDYHSELNMSSLELGDSALYFCASSLSSGTWEKLFFGSGTQLSVL.

The chain employs TRBV27 and TRBJ2-2; possibly TRBD1 or TRBD2 for D (7 bases each). Germline CDR1 and CDR2: MNHEY and SMNVEV (reference sequence). The CDR3 length is 17 residues. Trimming removed 9 bases from V and 2 bases from J, with 22 bases in between. The CDR3 DNA reads TGTGCCAGTAGGGCAGGGGGGGGATTAATTAACACCGGGGAGCTGTTTTTT. This gives the protein CASRAGGGLINTGELFF.

The chain is built from TRBV19 and TRBJ1-1, with D possibly TRBD1 on 5 matching bases. Per the germline V gene, CDR1 is LNHDA and CDR2 is SQIVND (reference sequence). V was trimmed by 5 bases and J by 4 bases, leaving 11 bases between them. CDR3 length equals 13 residues. In DNA form, the CDR3 reads TGTGCCAGTAGTTTCGGGGGGGTCACTGAAGCTTTCTTT. This encodes CASSFGGVTEAFF.

V gene TRBV5-8 combines with J gene TRBJ2-5; D call uncertain. Germline CDR1 and CDR2: SGHTS and YDEGEE. Trimming cost V 4 bases and J 7 bases, with 17 bases left between them. The CDR3 is 14 amino acids. This chain's CDR3 is CASSVGSPLATQYF. The CDR3 DNA is TGTGCCAGCAGCGTGGGCAGCCCTTTGGCGACCCAGTACTTC.

This chain links TRBV29-1 with TRBJ1-1; no reliable D call. In germline, CDR1 is SQVTM, CDR2 ANQGSEA. The length of the CDR3 is 14 residues. V lost 4 bases and J 1 base, leaving 13 bases between the germline ends. The CDR3 bases are TGCAGCGTTGTCTTGTGGGTTGAGAACACTGAAGCTTTCTTT. As protein: CSVVLWVENTEAFF.

The CDR3 DNA reads as TGTGCCAGCAGCTTAATGACCCCGGGTGGGGAAAAACTGTTTTTT. It translates to CASSLMTPGGEKLFF. The rearrangement joins TRBV7-9 to TRBJ1-4, with D hard to call. There are 15 residues in the CDR3. The V gene's germline CDR1 is SEHNR and CDR2 FQNEAQ (reference sequence). Trimming stripped 2 bases from V and 8 bases from J, with 15 bases between.

The gene calls are TRBV29-1 and TRBJ2-1; 8 positions match TRBD1. CDR1 is SQVTM, CDR2 ANQGSEA, per germline. The CDR3 has 16 amino acids. The V gene end was trimmed by 3 bases and the J gene end by 7 bases; junction bases not matched to a gene: 14. The CDR3 nucleotides are TGCAGCGTTGAGGGGCAGGGGGCGTTATATGGGAATGAGCAGTTCTTC. The encoded protein is CSVEGQGALYGNEQFF.

This clone was counted a single time. This chain links TRBV6-5 with TRBJ1-1; no clear D gene. There are 14 residues in the CDR3. In germline, CDR1 is MNHEY, CDR2 SVGAGI. Trimming stripped 3 bases from V and 7 bases from J, with 15 bases between. This CDR3 is CASSYSGLLNEAFF. The CDR3 DNA is TGTGCCAGCAGTTATAGCGGCCTCCTTAATGAAGCTTTCTTT.

The chain joins TRBV6-5 to TRBJ1-4; D is possibly TRBD1 (6 bases). V gave up 6 bases and J gave up 5 bases, with 10 bases separating them. This CDR3 contains 13 residues. Germline V gene data show CDR1 as MNHEY and CDR2 as SVGAGI. The CDR3 reads CASRKGGNEKLFF. DNA of the CDR3: TGTGCCAGCAGGAAAGGGGGAAATGAAAAACTGTTTTTT.

As for this clone: Compared with germline, one end of the junction differs, possibly owing to a read error. CDR3 in amino acids: CASSLAGQGSGYTF. The CDR3 nucleotides read TGTGCCAGCAGCCTAGCGGGACAGGGATCTGGCTACACCTTC. The rearrangement joins TRBV7-9 to TRBJ1-2; TRBD1 agrees at 9 bases. Germline values: CDR1 SEHNR, CDR2 FQNEAQ (reference sequence). The CDR3 loop spans 14 amino acids.

V usage is TRBV7-2 and J usage is TRBJ1-1; D uncertain. Trimming took off 0 bases at V and 1 base at J, with 12 bases between the two ends. In germline, CDR1 is SGHTA, CDR2 FQGNSA. The CDR3 sequence is 16 residues long. CDR3 sequence reads: CASSLAVTLGNTEAFF. DNA for the CDR3: TGTGCCAGCAGCTTAGCGGTGACGCTCGGGAACACTGAAGCTTTCTTT.

V and J are TRBV6-6 and TRBJ2-3; TRBD1 matches at 8 bases. CDR1 and CDR2 (germline): MNHNY, SVGAGI (reference sequence). CDR3 length equals 14 residues. The V and J ends lost 10 bases and 1 base, in that order; junction bases with no gene match: 7. As DNA, the CDR3 is TGTGCCACCTCCGGGACAGGCCGCACAGATACGCAGTATTTT. This encodes CATSGTGRTDTQYF.

The rearrangement links TRBV29-1 to TRBJ1-2, with a possible D match to TRBD1 (5 bases). Germline V gene data show CDR1 as SQVTM and CDR2 as ANQGSEA. This CDR3 has 15 residues. The germline V and J ends were trimmed by 2 bases and 7 bases, with 20 bases remaining between them. The CDR3 loop reads CSVETPRDSLGGYTF. CDR3 nucleotides: TGCAGCGTTGAAACTCCACGCGACAGTCTGGGTGGCTACACCTTC.

This clone occurred once. The V and J genes are TRBV5-1 and TRBJ2-7; 8 bases line up with TRBD2. This CDR3 contains 16 residues. Germline loops: CDR1 SGHRS, CDR2 YFSETQ. Trimming at V came to 0 bases and at J to 4 bases, leaving 9 bases not matched to a gene. This chain's CDR3 is CASSLVRAGGIYEQYF. Written as DNA, the CDR3 is TGCGCCAGCAGCTTGGTCAGGGCGGGAGGAATTTACGAGCAGTACTTC.

V and J are TRBV12-5 and TRBJ2-1; D may be TRBD2 (6 bases). CDR1 and CDR2 (germline): LGHNT, FRNRAP. V was pared by 1 base and J by 2 bases, with 9 bases between. This CDR3 spans 15 amino acids. The DNA of the CDR3 is TGTGCTAGTGGTTTGGAACGGGGGACCTACAATGAGCAGTTCTTC. Its translation is CASGLERGTYNEQFF.

The chain couples TRBV15 to TRBJ1-2; D not certain. The V and J ends lost 1 base and 6 bases respectively, with 12 bases between them. The germline CDR1 and CDR2 sequences are LNHNV and YYDKDF (reference sequence). The CDR3 extends over 14 amino acids. The CDR3 protein is CATSRVRGSDGYTF. DNA of the CDR3: TGTGCCACCAGCAGAGTTCGAGGTTCTGATGGCTACACCTTC.

The rearrangement joins TRBV18 to TRBJ1-1; the D gene is possibly TRBD1 (5 bases). Looked up from germline, CDR1 is KGHSH and CDR2 is LQKENI. V was pared by 3 bases and J by 5 bases, with 25 bases between. This CDR3 region has 18 residues. Here the CDR3 reads CASSPLTGTPTGMTEAFF. The CDR3, as DNA: TGTGCCAGCTCACCGCTAACCGGGACTCCAACGGGGATGACTGAAGCTTTCTTT. The full variable domain, in which reference TRBV18 and TRBJ1-1 provide the parts outside the CDR3, is NAGVMQNPRHLVRRRGQEARLRCSPMKGHSHVYWYRQLPEEGLKFMVYLQKENIIDESGMPKERFSAEFPKEGPSILRIQQVVRGDSAAYFCASSPLTGTPTGMTEAFFGQGTRLTVV.